These 18 T cell receptor beta chains were all obtained from the same sample, sequenced in a study of blood T cell repertoires in COVID-19. Profiled with immunoSEQ multiplex PCR; TCRdb holds only in-frame clones, not every one. Seen here are a few hundred thousand clones, 83% observed once, and the top ten hold about 1.2%. The source material was peripheral blood. Every receptor here comes from a woman aged 45 to 65 with acute or convalescent COVID-19.

The chain recombines TRBV5-5 with TRBJ1-1; the D gene is possibly TRBD1 (5 bases). This CDR3 has 14 residues. The ends were cut back, 4 bases at V and 0 bases at J, with 10 bases in the middle. The germline V gene encodes CDR1 SGHKS and CDR2 YYEKEE (reference sequence). In DNA form, the CDR3 reads TGTGCCAGCAGCGACCCAGGGATGAACACTGAAGCTTTCTTT. Its translation is CASSDPGMNTEAFF.

V gene TRBV12-3 or TRBV12-4 combines with J gene TRBJ1-2; no clear D. V lost 2 bases to trimming and J lost 4 bases, with 8 bases between them. The CDR3 contains 13 residues. The CDR3 DNA follows: TGTGCCAGCAGTTTAAGAGGGCTCTATGGCTACACCTTC. Its translation is CASSLRGLYGYTF.

The CDR3 DNA reads as TGTGCCAGCAGCTTTACACAGGGGTTTTATGGCTACACCTTC. Its protein is CASSFTQGFYGYTF. This chain links TRBV7-2 with TRBJ1-2; 7 nucleotides align to TRBD1. Trimming cost V 3 bases and J 5 bases; bases outside gene matches: 6. The CDR3 length is 14 residues. In germline, CDR1 is SGHTA, CDR2 FQGNSA.

This clone was recorded once. This sequence joins TRBV5-1 and TRBJ2-5; TRBD1 matches 7 bases. Per germline, CDR1 SGHRS and CDR2 YFSETQ. V lost 4 bases, J lost 10 bases, and 13 bases stayed unmatched. This CDR3 has 14 amino acids. The CDR3 nucleotides read TGCGCCAGCAGCGACAGGGACGGTGTACAGATCCAGTACTTC. This encodes CASSDRDGVQIQYF.

There are a few counts of this clone. V gene TRBV3-1 (or the pseudogene TRBV3-2) combines with J gene TRBJ1-2, with D possibly being TRBD1 (6 bases). From germline, CDR1 is LGHDT and CDR2 YNNKEL (reference sequence). V lost 0 bases and J 8 bases, leaving 16 bases between the germline ends. This CDR3 has 15 amino acids. CDR3 in amino acids: CASSQEFLRGQGYTF. In DNA, the CDR3 is TGTGCCAGCAGCCAAGAGTTCTTGCGGGGGCAAGGCTACACCTTC.

The chain combines TRBV5-1 with TRBJ2-2, with no clear D. V dropped 2 bases and J dropped 6 bases, with 11 bases sitting between them. Germline V gives CDR1 SGHRS, CDR2 YFSETQ. This CDR3 has 14 residues. CDR3 coding DNA: TGCGCCAGCAGCTTCCTCGACTCCTCCGGGGAGCTGTTTTTT. Translated: CASSFLDSSGELFF.

This clone was recorded only once. The chain has TRBV6-5 and TRBJ1-1; no clear D gene. With 10 bases removed from V and 0 bases from J, the gap between germline ends came to 12 bases. Looked up from germline, CDR1 is MNHEY and CDR2 is SVGAGI. The CDR3 runs to 13 residues. CDR3 sequence reads: CATKQAVNTEAFF. For the CDR3, the DNA is TGTGCCACCAAGCAGGCCGTGAACACTGAAGCTTTCTTT.

This clone was observed a handful of times. The chain combines TRBV4-1 with TRBJ1-1; weak D call: TRBD1 (6 bases). Germline values: CDR1 MGHRA, CDR2 YSYEKL. The CDR3 totals 14 residues. V shed 3 bases and J shed 3 bases, with 11 bases lying between them. As DNA, the CDR3 is TGCGCCAGCAGCCACGTCTACAGGGACACTGAAGCTTTCTTT. As protein: CASSHVYRDTEAFF.

This sequence joins TRBV5-1 and TRBJ2-1; weak D call: TRBD1 (6 bases). The length of the CDR3 is 16 residues. Trimming left V 4 bases short and J 4 bases short, with 18 bases between. Germline assignment: CDR1 SGHRS and CDR2 YFSETQ. CDR3 in amino acids: CASSQITGSPYNEQFF. The CDR3 nucleotides read TGCGCCAGCAGCCAGATTACAGGGAGCCCTTACAATGAGCAGTTCTTC.

The chain couples TRBV18 to TRBJ2-1, with TRBD2 as a possible D gene (6 bases). Deletions cut 1 base from V and 8 bases from J, with 15 bases between. Looked up from germline, CDR1 is KGHSH and CDR2 is LQKENI. The CDR3 contains 15 residues. CDR3 protein: CASSPLAVHGDEQFF. DNA of the CDR3: TGTGCCAGCTCACCACTAGCGGTCCACGGGGATGAGCAGTTCTTC.

The chain links TRBV5-1 to TRBJ2-1, with 11 bases fitting TRBD2. This CDR3 is 20 amino acids long. Germline V gives CDR1 SGHRS, CDR2 YFSETQ. V lost 1 base to trimming and J lost 9 bases; unmatched junction nucleotides: 21. The CDR3 here is CASSLPDREGLAGGSGEQFF. The DNA of the CDR3 is TGCGCCAGCAGCTTGCCTGACAGGGAAGGCCTAGCGGGAGGTTCGGGTGAGCAGTTCTTC.

The chain couples TRBV5-5 to TRBJ2-7; 9 nucleotides align to TRBD1. The CDR3 extends over 15 amino acids. With V trimmed by 5 bases and J by 0 bases, 6 bases remained unmatched. Germline lookup yields CDR1 SGHKS and CDR2 YYEKEE (reference sequence). The CDR3 loop is CASSVDRGFSYEQYV. The CDR3 DNA sequence: TGTGCCAGCAGTGTGGACAGGGGTTTCTCCTACGAGCAGTACGTC.

The chain couples TRBV5-8 to TRBJ1-4; TRBD1 matches 7 bases. The CDR3 length is 19 residues. Germline V gene lookup returns CDR1 SGHTS and CDR2 YDEGEE. The J segment lost 8 bases and the V segment lost 2 bases, leaving 21 bases of the junction unmatched. The CDR3 nucleotides are TGTGCCAGCAGCTTCGGACCCCGGGACAGTACTCTTCGCGACGAAAAACTGTTTTTT. It specifies CASSFGPRDSTLRDEKLFF.

Only a few counts were recorded for this clone. CDR3 protein: CASSYEFNEQFF. The CDR3, as DNA: TGTGCCAGCAGTTACGAGTTCAATGAGCAGTTCTTC. The chain combines TRBV6-2 or TRBV6-3 with TRBJ2-1; D not resolved. The CDR3 runs to 12 residues. The germline V and J ends were trimmed by 2 bases and 6 bases, with 5 bases remaining between them. Per germline, CDR1 MNHEY and CDR2 SVGEGT.

The chain links TRBV4-3 to TRBJ2-4, with 8 bases identical to TRBD2. Germline CDR1 and CDR2: LGHNA and YSLEER. The ends lost 0 bases at V and 8 bases at J; junction bases unmatched: 6. The CDR3 loop spans 15 amino acids. The CDR3 spells CASSQDRPGGDIQYF. CDR3 nucleotide sequence: TGCGCCAGCAGCCAAGATCGGCCCGGGGGGGACATTCAGTACTTC.

V is TRBV5-6 and J is TRBJ2-5; D may be TRBD2 (6 bases). Looked up from germline, CDR1 is SGHDT and CDR2 is YYEEEE. There are 14 residues in the CDR3. V was clipped by 0 bases and J by 4 bases, with 10 bases between them. The CDR3 nucleotides are TGTGCCAGCAGCTTGGGGAGGGGCAGAGAGACCCAGTACTTC. Its protein is CASSLGRGRETQYF.

This chain connects TRBV6-2 or TRBV6-3 to TRBJ2-2; 9 nucleotides agree with TRBD1. The V and J ends lost 4 bases and 7 bases, in that order; junction bases with no gene match: 7. In germline, CDR1 is MNHEY, CDR2 SVGEGT. This CDR3 comprises 15 residues. The CDR3: CASSWSTGGGGELFF. CDR3 DNA sequence: TGTGCCAGCAGTTGGTCTACAGGGGGCGGCGGGGAGCTGTTTTTT.

V and J are TRBV29-1 and TRBJ2-6, with D maybe TRBD2 (6 bases). Germline values: CDR1 SQVTM, CDR2 ANQGSEA. This CDR3 is built from 14 residues. Trimming took off 4 bases at V and 2 bases at J, with 9 bases between the two ends. CDR3 in DNA: TGCAGCGTTGTCGGAGGGACTGGGGCCAACGTCCTGACTTTC. This gives the protein CSVVGGTGANVLTF.